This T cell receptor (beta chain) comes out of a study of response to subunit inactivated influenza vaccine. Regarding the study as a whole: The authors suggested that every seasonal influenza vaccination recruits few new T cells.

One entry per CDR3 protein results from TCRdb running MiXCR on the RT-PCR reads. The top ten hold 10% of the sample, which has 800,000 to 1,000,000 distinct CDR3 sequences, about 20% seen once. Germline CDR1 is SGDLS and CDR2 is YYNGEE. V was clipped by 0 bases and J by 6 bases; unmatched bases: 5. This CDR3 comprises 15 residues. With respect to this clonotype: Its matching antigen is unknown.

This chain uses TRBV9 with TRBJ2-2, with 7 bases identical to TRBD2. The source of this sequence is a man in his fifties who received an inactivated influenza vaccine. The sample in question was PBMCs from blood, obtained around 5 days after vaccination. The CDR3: CASSVEAGAAGELFF. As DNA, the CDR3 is TGTGCCAGCAGCGTAGAGGCGGGAGCGGCCGGGGAGCTGTTTTTT.